Listed below are T cell receptor beta chains from one sample, sequenced in a study of T cell responses to AZD1222 COVID-19 vaccine. The method was immunoSEQ multiplex PCR; TCRdb's version includes in-frame clones alone and lacks a portion of them. Of roughly 100,000 clones listed, around 80% are singletons. The sequencing here drew on peripheral blood, taken on day 0 of AZD1222 vaccination. The receptors come from an adult in good health. Both conserved end residues are part of each CDR3. A D gene is named only where the DNA matches it firmly. Rows give clone size only sometimes, using once, few, many, or a class for an expanded clone.

abundance: once; d_gene: -; v_gene: TRBV30; j_gene: TRBJ1-1; CDR3nt: TGTGCCTGGAGTCCACGTATCGCTGAAGCTTTCTTT; CDR3aa: CAWSPRIAEAFF
abundance: -; d_gene: -; v_gene: TRBV15; j_gene: TRBJ1-2; CDR3nt: TGTGCCACCAGCCCCCGGGCCAAATATGGCTACACCTTC; CDR3aa: CATSPRAKYGYTF
abundance: -; d_gene: -; v_gene: TRBV6-5; j_gene: TRBJ1-5; CDR3nt: TGTGCCAGCAGCCAAGAGAGCAATCAGCCCCAGCATTTT; CDR3aa: CASSQESNQPQHF
abundance: once; d_gene: -; v_gene: TRBV6-2/TRBV6-3; j_gene: TRBJ2-5; CDR3nt: TGTGCCAGCAGCATCATAGGTCGACCTAACCAAGAGACCCAGTACTTC; CDR3aa: CASSIIGRPNQETQYF
abundance: -; d_gene: -; v_gene: TRBV29-1; j_gene: TRBJ2-1; CDR3nt: TGCAGCGTTGAGGGGATGGCCAGGGCCTACAATGAGCAGTTCTTC; CDR3aa: CSVEGMARAYNEQFF
abundance: -; d_gene: -; v_gene: TRBV20-1; j_gene: TRBJ2-7; CDR3nt: TGCAGTGCTAGAGGGGCTACAGAGCAGTACTTC; CDR3aa: CSARGATEQYF
abundance: few; d_gene: -; v_gene: TRBV20-1; j_gene: TRBJ1-2; CDR3nt: TGCAGTGCATCGAATCGCTATGGCTACACCTTC; CDR3aa: CSASNRYGYTF
abundance: -; d_gene: -; v_gene: TRBV12-5; j_gene: TRBJ2-5; CDR3nt: TGTGCTAGTGGTTTGGCTATCGGGACCCGGGTTGGGACCCAGTACTTC; CDR3aa: CASGLAIGTRVGTQYF
abundance: -; d_gene: -; v_gene: TRBV30; j_gene: TRBJ2-2; CDR3nt: TGTGCCTGGAAAGACACCGGGGAGCTGTTTTTT; CDR3aa: CAWKDTGELFF
abundance: -; d_gene: -; v_gene: TRBV24-1; j_gene: TRBJ2-5; CDR3nt: TGTGCCACCAGTGAATCAGGGGCGGAGACCCAGTACTTC; CDR3aa: CATSESGAETQYF
abundance: -; d_gene: -; v_gene: TRBV11-2; j_gene: TRBJ2-5; CDR3nt: TGTGCCAGCAGCTACAAGATGAACAGGAGGTACCAAGAGACCCAGTACTTC; CDR3aa: CASSYKMNRRYQETQYF
abundance: -; d_gene: TRBD1; v_gene: TRBV19; j_gene: TRBJ1-5; CDR3nt: TGTGCCAGTAGTATAGAAGCGACAGGGGAGCAGCCCCAGCATTTT; CDR3aa: CASSIEATGEQPQHF
abundance: -; d_gene: -; v_gene: TRBV13; j_gene: TRBJ1-1; CDR3nt: TGTGCCAGCAGCTTAGCTTTCGGGGGTGGGACTGAAGCTTTCTTT; CDR3aa: CASSLAFGGGTEAFF
abundance: -; d_gene: -; v_gene: TRBV10-3; j_gene: TRBJ2-2; CDR3nt: TGTGCCATCAGTGAGTCGTTGGCCGGGGAGCTGTTTTTT; CDR3aa: CAISESLAGELFF
abundance: -; d_gene: -; v_gene: TRBV6-1; j_gene: TRBJ2-3; CDR3nt: TGTGCCAGCAGTGAATTACCAGGGCAGTATTTT; CDR3aa: CASSELPGQYF
abundance: -; d_gene: -; v_gene: TRBV4-3; j_gene: TRBJ1-2; CDR3nt: TGCGCCAGCAGCCAAGCAGACAGCATCTATGGCTACACCTTC; CDR3aa: CASSQADSIYGYTF
abundance: -; d_gene: -; v_gene: TRBV6-1; j_gene: TRBJ2-6; CDR3nt: TGTGCCAGCAGTGAGTTCGGGGATGGGGCCAACGTCCTGACTTTC; CDR3aa: CASSEFGDGANVLTF
abundance: once; d_gene: -; v_gene: TRBV7-2; j_gene: TRBJ1-1; CDR3nt: TGTGCCAGCAGCTTATCTGGCGGTTCGGGGACTGAAGCTTTCTTT; CDR3aa: CASSLSGGSGTEAFF
abundance: -; d_gene: -; v_gene: TRBV25-1; j_gene: TRBJ1-6; CDR3nt: TGTGCCAGCCTTCGGACGGCTAATTCACCCCTCCACTTT; CDR3aa: CASLRTANSPLHF
abundance: -; d_gene: TRBD1; v_gene: TRBV5-5; j_gene: TRBJ2-1; CDR3nt: TGTGCCAGCAGCGATGACAGGACAGGGTCGGGCGTGTATGAGCAGTTCTTC; CDR3aa: CASSDDRTGSGVYEQFF
abundance: -; d_gene: -; v_gene: TRBV7-9; j_gene: TRBJ1-1; CDR3nt: TGTGCCAGCAGCTTCGGTGAGTTGACTGAAGCTTTCTTT; CDR3aa: CASSFGELTEAFF
abundance: -; d_gene: TRBD2; v_gene: TRBV5-8; j_gene: TRBJ2-3; CDR3nt: TGTGCCAGCAGGGCGCGGGGGGCAGTCACAGATACGCAGTATTTT; CDR3aa: CASRARGAVTDTQYF
abundance: -; d_gene: -; v_gene: TRBV5-4; j_gene: TRBJ2-2; CDR3nt: TGTGCCAGCAGCTTGGCGGGGGCGGAGACCGGGGAGCTGTTTTTT; CDR3aa: CASSLAGAETGELFF
abundance: -; d_gene: -; v_gene: TRBV7-8; j_gene: TRBJ2-7; CDR3nt: TGTGCCAGCAGCTTAGGCAGTGGGAGCTCCTACGAGCAGTACTTC; CDR3aa: CASSLGSGSSYEQYF
abundance: -; d_gene: TRBD1; v_gene: TRBV12-3/TRBV12-4; j_gene: TRBJ1-5; CDR3nt: TGTGCCAGCAGGGCGACAGGGCATCAGCCCCAGCATTTT; CDR3aa: CASRATGHQPQHF
abundance: few; d_gene: TRBD2; v_gene: TRBV6-2/TRBV6-3; j_gene: TRBJ2-5; CDR3nt: TGTGCCAGCAGTTACGGGAGTAGCGGGGGAGAGACCCAGTACTTC; CDR3aa: CASSYGSSGGETQYF
abundance: -; d_gene: -; v_gene: TRBV7-2; j_gene: TRBJ1-2; CDR3nt: TGTGCCAGCAGCCCGACTAACTATGGCTACACCTTC; CDR3aa: CASSPTNYGYTF
abundance: -; d_gene: -; v_gene: TRBV7-2; j_gene: TRBJ2-7; CDR3nt: TGTGCCAGCAGCTTAGGGAGGGACTACGAGCAGTACTTC; CDR3aa: CASSLGRDYEQYF
abundance: -; d_gene: -; v_gene: TRBV11-3; j_gene: TRBJ1-3; CDR3nt: TGTGCCAGCAGCTATCTTGCGGGAAACACCATATATTTT; CDR3aa: CASSYLAGNTIYF
abundance: -; d_gene: -; v_gene: TRBV21-1; j_gene: TRBJ1-2; CDR3nt: TGTGCCAGCCCCCGTGAGGAACGGGTCTATGGCTACACCTTC; CDR3aa: CASPREERVYGYTF
abundance: once; d_gene: -; v_gene: TRBV24-1; j_gene: TRBJ2-1; CDR3nt: TGTGCCACCAGTGACCCTACGGGTAGCAATGAGCAGTTCTTC; CDR3aa: CATSDPTGSNEQFF
abundance: -; d_gene: TRBD1; v_gene: TRBV18; j_gene: TRBJ1-2; CDR3nt: TGTGCCAGCTCATTTGACAGGGAAAGCTACACCTTC; CDR3aa: CASSFDRESYTF
abundance: -; d_gene: -; v_gene: TRBV24-1; j_gene: TRBJ2-6; CDR3nt: TGTGCCACCAGTGATGGTTCGAGGGGCAGGTCTGGGGCCAACGTCCTGACTTTC; CDR3aa: CATSDGSRGRSGANVLTF
abundance: -; d_gene: -; v_gene: TRBV2; j_gene: TRBJ1-2; CDR3nt: TGTGCCAGCGGCGGCTATGGCTACACCTTC; CDR3aa: CASGGYGYTF
abundance: -; d_gene: -; v_gene: TRBV6-5; j_gene: TRBJ1-2; CDR3nt: TGTGCCAGCGGAAAAGATACTTGGAACTATGGCTACACCTTC; CDR3aa: CASGKDTWNYGYTF
abundance: few; d_gene: -; v_gene: TRBV5-1; j_gene: TRBJ1-4; CDR3nt: TGCGCCAGCAGCTATACGGGATGGGATGAAAAACTGTTTTTT; CDR3aa: CASSYTGWDEKLFF
abundance: few; d_gene: -; v_gene: TRBV9; j_gene: TRBJ2-7; CDR3nt: TGTGCCAGCAGCGTTGGCAGGGGCTTAGGAGAGCAGTACTTC; CDR3aa: CASSVGRGLGEQYF
abundance: -; d_gene: TRBD2; v_gene: TRBV12-3/TRBV12-4; j_gene: TRBJ2-5; CDR3nt: TGTGCCAGCAGGCTAGCGGGGGGCGAGACCCAGTACTTC; CDR3aa: CASRLAGGETQYF
abundance: once; d_gene: TRBD1; v_gene: TRBV2; j_gene: TRBJ2-1; CDR3nt: TGTGCCAGCAAGGGACAGGCTCACTACAATGAGCAGTTCTTC; CDR3aa: CASKGQAHYNEQFF
abundance: few; d_gene: TRBD1; v_gene: TRBV16; j_gene: TRBJ1-1; CDR3nt: TGTGCCAGCAGCCAAAGCAGGGGGGCTCTTAGCGTTGCTTTCTTT; CDR3aa: CASSQSRGALSVAFF
abundance: -; d_gene: -; v_gene: TRBV18; j_gene: TRBJ1-2; CDR3nt: TGTGCCAGCTCACCAGTAGGCAGGGATGGTGGCTACACCTTC; CDR3aa: CASSPVGRDGGYTF
abundance: -; d_gene: TRBD2; v_gene: TRBV19; j_gene: TRBJ2-3; CDR3nt: TGTGCCAGTTCGGGGGGGCTGGCAGATACGCAGTATTTT; CDR3aa: CASSGGLADTQYF
abundance: -; d_gene: TRBD2; v_gene: TRBV6-1; j_gene: TRBJ2-1; CDR3nt: TGTGCCAGCAGTGAATTGCCGGGACTAGCGGGGGGCCAGCAGTTCTTC; CDR3aa: CASSELPGLAGGQQFF
abundance: -; d_gene: -; v_gene: TRBV5-1; j_gene: TRBJ1-2; CDR3nt: TGCGCCAGCAGCTTGGTCGCCACGAACTATGGCTACACCTTC; CDR3aa: CASSLVATNYGYTF
abundance: -; d_gene: -; v_gene: TRBV7-9; j_gene: TRBJ2-7; CDR3nt: TGTGCCAGCAGCTTAGCAGGGCGCTACGAGCAGTACTTC; CDR3aa: CASSLAGRYEQYF
abundance: -; d_gene: -; v_gene: TRBV6-5; j_gene: TRBJ1-2; CDR3nt: TGTGCCAGCAGTTACTCCGGGGGTGGCTACACCTTC; CDR3aa: CASSYSGGGYTF
abundance: -; d_gene: -; v_gene: TRBV10-3; j_gene: TRBJ2-7; CDR3nt: TGTGCCATCAGTGAGTCAGGGTTACCCTACGAGCAGTACTTC; CDR3aa: CAISESGLPYEQYF
abundance: -; d_gene: -; v_gene: TRBV7-8; j_gene: TRBJ2-6; CDR3nt: TGTGCCAGCAGCTTAAGAGAGGGGCGAAGCATAGCTGGGGCCAACGTCCTGACTTTC; CDR3aa: CASSLREGRSIAGANVLTF
abundance: few; d_gene: -; v_gene: TRBV5-4; j_gene: TRBJ2-1; CDR3nt: TGTGCCAGCAGCACCCCCTCTTGGGGGACGGGTTCTGGGGAGCAGTTCTTC; CDR3aa: CASSTPSWGTGSGEQFF
abundance: -; d_gene: TRBD2; v_gene: TRBV3-1/TRBV3-2; j_gene: TRBJ2-3; CDR3nt: TGTGCCAGCAGCCAGAAGCGGGGGGGCCGCTCAGATACGCAGTATTTT; CDR3aa: CASSQKRGGRSDTQYF
abundance: -; d_gene: -; v_gene: TRBV6-2/TRBV6-3; j_gene: TRBJ2-3; CDR3nt: -; CDR3aa: CASSSSVPDTQYF
abundance: -; d_gene: -; v_gene: TRBV25-1; j_gene: TRBJ1-1; CDR3nt: TGTGCCAGCAGTGAGCCCCCGAACACTGAAGCTTTCTTT; CDR3aa: CASSEPPNTEAFF